This entry features one TCR beta chain sequence. The same CDR3 also results from other DNA sequences found in this sample. Trimming left V 0 bases short and J 2 bases short, with 11 bases between. Germline CDR1 SGHRS, CDR2 YFSETQ. The CDR3 has 15 residues. These data are taken from a study of blood T cell repertoires in COVID-19. Study in general: PBMCs, B-cell-depleted T cells, or T cells provided the cDNA or gDNA that made up the material.

Profiling relied on immunoSEQ multiplex PCR, and the TCRdb table lists in-frame clones only, not all of them. The table records about 200,000 clones, approximately 83% of them present only once. The V gene is TRBV5-1, the J gene TRBJ2-5; a weak D match, TRBD2 (5 bases). The sequenced sample consisted of peripheral blood. The clonotype was recovered from a man in his forties with acute or convalescent COVID-19. DNA for the CDR3: TGCGCCAGCAGCTTGGACAGCGGTGGACAAGAGACCCAGTACTTC. Amino acids: CASSLDSGGQETQYF.